The clone carrying this TCR beta chain was counted between two and nine times. Its antigen is not identified. These data originate in a study of blood T cells in healthy people across ages. Study results and limitations: CMV status of donors was not determined, possibly confounding expanded clonotype changes. A roughly linear age-dependent decrease characterized TCR beta diversity per million T cells.

The donors, aged roughly 6 to 95, were healthy Caucasians from Russia. Germline CDR1 and CDR2: SGHKS and YYEKEE (reference sequence). The V end lost 4 bases, the J end lost 8 bases, and 13 bases lay between the germline ends. This CDR3 comprises 13 residues. Together with a sample-barcoded 5' primer, a J-beta primer mix was included in a second PCR lasting about 6 to 11 cycles. TCRdb fed the 5' RACE reads into MiXCR, producing one record per CDR3 protein. The data hold 600,000 to 800,000 distinct CDR3 sequences, with 52% observed a single time. This receptor was obtained from a woman of 80 years or more in good health. The chain joins TRBV5-5 to TRBJ2-1; D may be TRBD2 (5 bases). Sequences were obtained from blood. The CDR3: CASSVWASHEQFF. The CDR3 nucleotides are TGTGCCAGCAGCGTGTGGGCTAGCCATGAGCAGTTCTTC.